The next 17 T cell receptor beta chains were all read from a single sample in a study of blood T cell repertoires in COVID-19. The data were produced by immunoSEQ multiplex PCR, yet TCRdb's version contains in-frame clones alone and is incomplete. The sample lists 100,000 to 150,000 clones; about 82% were seen once. Specimen: peripheral blood. These receptor sequences come from a human donor in a cohort sampled during active COVID-19.

This chain uses TRBV6-5 with TRBJ1-6; D might be TRBD1 (5 bases). Germline lookup yields CDR1 MNHEY and CDR2 SVGAGI. V lost 4 bases to trimming and J lost 8 bases, with 15 bases between them. CDR3 size: 15 residues. The DNA of the CDR3 is TGTGCCAGCAGTTCTAGGGGAAATATGTATTCACCCCTCCACTTT. The encoded protein is CASSSRGNMYSPLHF.

The chain carries TRBV5-8 and TRBJ1-1, with D hard to call. CDR3 length equals 12 residues. Germline lookup yields CDR1 SGHTS and CDR2 YDEGEE. Between the trimmed V and J ends, which lost 1 base and 3 bases, there was a span of 4 bases. For the CDR3, the DNA is TGTGCCAGCAGCTTGCGGTACACTGAAGCTTTCTTT. As protein: CASSLRYTEAFF.

The chain is built from TRBV14 and TRBJ2-1, with D perhaps matching TRBD2 (6 bases). CDR1 is SGHDN and CDR2 is FVKESK in the germline V gene. CDR3 length: 15 amino acids. V was trimmed by 0 bases and J by 6 bases, leaving 12 bases between them. CDR3 bases: TGTGCCAGCAGCCAAGAAGTGGGAGGTGGCAATGAGCAGTTCTTC. Amino acid sequence: CASSQEVGGGNEQFF.

CDR3 in DNA: TGTGCCAGCTCACCACCGACAAGCTACGAGCAGTACTTC. This codes for CASSPPTSYEQYF. This sequence joins TRBV18 and TRBJ2-7, with D hard to call. Trimming took 0 bases from V and 3 from J, leaving 6 bases between them. Germline assignment: CDR1 KGHSH and CDR2 LQKENI. The CDR3 contains 13 residues.

The rearrangement uses TRBV7-3 and TRBJ2-3; D is possibly TRBD2 (6 bases). The CDR3 loop spans 15 amino acids. Trimming removed 3 bases at V and 3 bases at J, with 13 bases between. Germline V gene lookup returns CDR1 SGHTA and CDR2 FQGTGA. The CDR3 loop reads CASSFDGSFTDTQYF. The CDR3 DNA reads as TGTGCCAGCAGCTTTGACGGGAGTTTTACAGATACGCAGTATTTT.

The chain recombines TRBV11-1 with TRBJ2-1, with 8 nucleotides matching TRBD2. The CDR3 runs 16 residues. From germline, CDR1 is SGHAT and CDR2 FQDESV (reference sequence). Unmatched junction bases numbered 14, after V lost 3 bases and J lost 10 bases. The CDR3 DNA reads TGTGCCAGCAGCTTCGAGACTAGCGACCGGGGTGGGGAGCAGTTCTTC. Translation gives CASSFETSDRGGEQFF.

The V and J genes are TRBV7-9 and TRBJ2-7; 10 nucleotides line up with TRBD1. Trimming cost V 6 bases and J 2 bases; bases outside gene matches: 10. Per the germline V gene, CDR1 is SEHNR and CDR2 is FQNEAQ (reference sequence). The CDR3 is made up of 16 amino acids. The CDR3 reads CASSHPPGQGTYEQYF. For the CDR3, the DNA is TGTGCCAGCAGTCACCCGCCGGGACAGGGGACCTACGAGCAGTACTTC.

The rearrangement uses TRBV5-4 and TRBJ2-1, with 8 positions matching TRBD1. V lost 5 bases and J lost 5; bases outside the gene matches: 9. The CDR3 is made up of 15 amino acids. The germline V gene encodes CDR1 SGHNT and CDR2 YYREEE (reference sequence). In DNA, the CDR3 is TGTGCCAGCAGGCCCCGGGACAGGAGTAACAATGAGCAGTTCTTC. The encoded protein is CASRPRDRSNNEQFF.

V usage is TRBV10-1 and J usage is TRBJ2-5; TRBD1 matches 9 bases. Unmatched junction bases numbered 13, after V lost 4 bases and J lost 4 bases. The V gene's germline CDR1 is WNHNN and CDR2 SYGVQD (reference sequence). CDR3 length equals 17 residues. The CDR3 is CASSGKPGQGVRETQYF. CDR3 nucleotide sequence: TGCGCCAGCAGTGGGAAACCGGGACAGGGAGTGAGAGAGACCCAGTACTTC.

V gene TRBV3-1 (or the pseudogene TRBV3-2) combines with J gene TRBJ2-7, with D uncertain. The CDR3 extends over 13 amino acids. Trimming took 3 bases from V and 7 from J, leaving 13 bases between them. The germline gives CDR1 LGHDT, CDR2 YNNKEL (reference sequence). The CDR3 reads CASSHGTTREQYF. In DNA form, the CDR3 reads TGTGCCAGCAGCCACGGAACAACGAGGGAGCAGTACTTC.

This chain uses TRBV10-1 with TRBJ2-5, with D maybe TRBD1 (6 bases). The CDR3 covers 14 residues. Per germline, CDR1 WNHNN and CDR2 SYGVQD (reference sequence). The ends were cut back, 0 bases at V and 7 bases at J, with 12 bases in the middle. CDR3 DNA: TGCGCCAGCAGTGAGTCCAGGGGATCTGGGACCCAGTACTTC. This translates into CASSESRGSGTQYF.

V and J are TRBV7-9 and TRBJ1-6, with 8 bases matching TRBD1. V lost 4 bases to trimming and J lost 8 bases; unmatched junction nucleotides: 7. In germline, CDR1 is SEHNR, CDR2 FQNEAQ (reference sequence). CDR3 length equals 15 residues. The CDR3 sequence is CASSSGAGGYSPLHF. CDR3 nucleotides: TGTGCCAGCAGCTCAGGAGCAGGGGGCTATTCACCCCTCCACTTT.

V usage is TRBV9 and J usage is TRBJ2-5; TRBD2 agrees at 8 bases. There are 14 residues in the CDR3. Germline loops: CDR1 SGDLS, CDR2 YYNGEE. Trimming took 4 bases from V and 3 from J; bases not matched to a gene: 5. As DNA, the CDR3 is TGTGCCAGCAGCCCCGGGAGGGGGAAAGAGACCCAGTACTTC. It encodes CASSPGRGKETQYF. The full variable domain, its missing parts supplied by reference TRBV9 and TRBJ2-5, is DSGVTQTPKHLITATGQRVTLRCSPRSGDLSVYWYQQSLDQGLQFLIQYYNGEERAKGNILERFSAQQFPDLHSELNLSSLELGDSALYFCASSPGRGKETQYFGPGTRLLVL.

The chain carries TRBV7-9 and TRBJ2-2; 8 bases are shared with TRBD2. The germline gives CDR1 SEHNR, CDR2 FQNEAQ (reference sequence). This CDR3 spans 16 amino acids. The V and J ends lost 1 base and 4 bases, in that order; junction bases with no gene match: 5. Here the CDR3 reads CASSLGLAGGTGELFF. The CDR3 DNA sequence: TGTGCCAGCAGCTTAGGGTTGGCGGGAGGCACCGGGGAGCTGTTTTTT.

This clone was counted a few times. The genes are TRBV29-1 and TRBJ2-7; D ambiguous. Germline V gene sequence: CDR1 SQVTM, CDR2 ANQGSEA. With 3 bases removed from V and 5 bases from J, the gap between germline ends came to 14 bases. The CDR3 loop spans 13 amino acids. The DNA for the CDR3 is TGCAGCGTTGACACGAACTCACCCCACGAGCAGTACTTC. It specifies CSVDTNSPHEQYF.

The rearrangement uses TRBV21-1 and TRBJ1-1; the table assigns TRBD1, which was not confirmed against the DNA. TRBV21-1 is annotated as a pseudogene. This CDR3 region has 13 residues. The DNA for the CDR3 is TGTGCCAGCAGCAAAAGGGGGACAGGTGAAGCTTTCTTT. Its translation is CASSKRGTGEAFF.

The chain uses TRBV11-2 and TRBJ1-2; 7 bases match TRBD1. V gave up 6 bases and J gave up 7 bases; unmatched junction bases: 5. The CDR3 contains 12 residues. Germline V CDR1 and CDR2: SGHAT, FQNNGV. CDR3 bases: TGTGCCAGCAGTCCGACAGGGAGTGGCTACACCTTC. Its translation: CASSPTGSGYTF.